Listed here is a single T cell receptor beta chain. The antigen remains undetermined. The data belong to a study of shared clonotypes between healthy human individuals. Study outcomes and limitations: Non-shared clonotypes were found to have lower generation probabilities than the clonotypes that were shared by all four of the sorted-subset donors.

Germline trimming cut 5 bases from V and 4 bases from J; bases unmatched to any gene: 4. CDR1 is SGHRS, CDR2 YFSETQ, per germline. This CDR3 region has 14 residues. Naive CD8 cells lacked CD45RO and underwent positive selection for CCR7, leaving out terminally differentiated effector memory CD45RA+ cells. Here immunoSEQ multiplex PCR was the method, and the copy in TCRdb shows in-frame clones only, minus some. The sample shows some 2,000,000 clones, about 95% of them seen only once. The chain links TRBV5-1 to TRBJ2-2, with 8 bases identical to TRBD1. The sequence came from a man in his late teens or twenties in good health. Sequencing used naive CD8+ T cells sorted from blood. The CDR3 DNA reads as TGCGCCAGCAGTCCAGGGGGCGGCACCGGGGAGCTGTTTTTT. Protein sequence: CASSPGGGTGELFF.